A selection of T cell receptor beta chains follows, all from one sample in a study of T cells after yellow fever vaccination. TCRdb re-called the 5' RACE reads with MiXCR, one entry per CDR3 protein. The sample contains 450,000 to 650,000 distinct CDR3 sequences, less than 15% of which appear only once. The starting material was PBMCs, obtained on the day of the yellow fever booster vaccination. These receptors were taken from a man younger than 40 who received the YFV17D yellow fever vaccine. Each CDR3 is given with its conserved first and last residue. D genes are given only for firm matches. Clone size, where shown, is once, few, many, or a class for clones that have expanded.

>TRBV10-1|-|TRBJ2-1|few
TGCGCCAGCAGTGGGGGAGCGCCGGGGAATGAGCAGTTCTTC
CASSGGAPGNEQFF
>TRBV5-8|TRBD1|TRBJ2-1|-
TGTGCCAGCAGCTCGGGACAGTTCTCTGAAGCCTACAATGAGCAGTTCTTC
CASSSGQFSEAYNEQFF
>TRBV5-1|TRBD2|TRBJ2-1|few
TGCGCCAGCAGCTTGGCCGGGAGGAAGGACAATGAGCAGTTCTTC
CASSLAGRKDNEQFF
>TRBV6-1|-|TRBJ1-1|few
TGTGCCAGCAAGCAACCAGGCGTCGCTGGGAACACTGAAGCTTTCTTT
CASKQPGVAGNTEAFF
>TRBV2|-|TRBJ2-1|-
TGTGCCAGCAGTGAAGCGGGCGGCGATGAGCAGTTCTTC
CASSEAGGDEQFF
>TRBV7-2|-|TRBJ2-1|few
TGTGCCAGCAGCTTGGATCCAGCGCCGTACAATGAGCAGTTCTTC
CASSLDPAPYNEQFF
>TRBV12-3/TRBV12-4|-|TRBJ1-4|-
TGTGCCAGCAGTTTGCGGGGAGGGGAAAAACTGTTTTTT
CASSLRGGEKLFF
>TRBV7-9|-|TRBJ2-1|many
TGTGCCAGCAGCTGGGGGTTAGGTGAGCAGTTCTTC
CASSWGLGEQFF
>TRBV6-1|-|TRBJ2-7|many
TGTGCCAGCGCCACCGTCAGGAGCTCCTACGAGCAGTACTTC
CASATVRSSYEQYF
>TRBV19|-|TRBJ2-7|few
TGTGCCAGTAGGGACCGAATCTCCTACGAGCAGTACTTC
CASRDRISYEQYF
>TRBV29-1|-|TRBJ1-2|-
TGCAGCGTTGAATTCAACGCCTATGGCTACACCTTC
CSVEFNAYGYTF
>TRBV20-1|TRBD2|TRBJ2-3|-
TGCAGTGCTAGTCATGCGGGAGGGAACACAGATACGCAGTATTTT
CSASHAGGNTDTQYF
>TRBV20-1|TRBD2|TRBJ2-3|-
TGCAGTGCTAGATCCCCCGGGACTAGCCCGGATACGCAGTATTTT
CSARSPGTSPDTQYF
>TRBV20-1|-|TRBJ1-1|-
TGCAGTGCTGAGAGGGGGGACACTGAAGCTTTCTTT
CSAERGDTEAFF
>TRBV7-9|-|TRBJ1-1|few
TGTGCCAGCAGCTTACACCCCAAGGGGAATGAAGCTTTCTTT
CASSLHPKGNEAFF
>TRBV14|-|TRBJ2-4|-
TGTGCCAGCAGCCAAGGAGTCGGCGGGATTAAGCTAGCCAAAAACATTCAGTACTTC
CASSQGVGGIKLAKNIQYF
>TRBV7-8|TRBD1|TRBJ1-3|few
TGTGCCAGCAGCTTCCCTGGGGCAGGGGGCACTGGAAACACCATATATTTT
CASSFPGAGGTGNTIYF
>TRBV20-1|TRBD2|TRBJ2-3|-
TGCAGTGCTAGACCCGCTAGCGGATATACAGATACGCAGTATTTT
CSARPASGYTDTQYF
>TRBV5-1|TRBD2|TRBJ2-3|-
TGCGCCAGCAGCTTTCGGCCAGCGGGAGCAGATACGCAGTATTTT
CASSFRPAGADTQYF
>TRBV12-3/TRBV12-4|-|TRBJ2-4|few
TGTGCCAGCAGTTTACCGGGGACTGACAAAAACATTCAGTACTTC
CASSLPGTDKNIQYF
>TRBV7-6|TRBD1|TRBJ1-5|-
TGTGCCAGCAGCTCGGACAGGGGGGACCGCTATAGCAATCAGCCCCAGCATTTT
CASSSDRGDRYSNQPQHF
>TRBV5-4|TRBD2|TRBJ2-3|-
TGTGCCAGCAGCTTGGTCCCCGGACTAGCGGGAAGTTTTTTAGGGGAGTTAGATACGCAGTATTTT
CASSLVPGLAGSFLGELDTQYF